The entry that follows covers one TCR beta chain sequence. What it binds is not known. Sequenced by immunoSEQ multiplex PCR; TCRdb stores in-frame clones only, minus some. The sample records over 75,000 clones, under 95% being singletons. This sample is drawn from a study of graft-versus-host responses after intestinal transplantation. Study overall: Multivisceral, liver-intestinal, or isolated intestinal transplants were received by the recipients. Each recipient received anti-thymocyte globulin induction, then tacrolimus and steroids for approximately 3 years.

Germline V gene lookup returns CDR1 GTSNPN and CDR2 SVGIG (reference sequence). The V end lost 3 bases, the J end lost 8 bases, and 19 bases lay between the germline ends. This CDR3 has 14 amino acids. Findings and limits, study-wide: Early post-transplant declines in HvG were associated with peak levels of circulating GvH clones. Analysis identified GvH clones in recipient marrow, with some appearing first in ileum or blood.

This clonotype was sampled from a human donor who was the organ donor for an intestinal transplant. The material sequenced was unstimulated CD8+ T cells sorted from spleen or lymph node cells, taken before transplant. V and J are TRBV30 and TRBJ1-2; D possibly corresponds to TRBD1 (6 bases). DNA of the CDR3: TGTGCCTGGAGCCTCGGGCGGGGGGCTGAAGGCTACACCTTC. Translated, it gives CAWSLGRGAEGYTF.